A selection of T cell receptor beta chains follows, all from one sample in a study of cytomegalovirus exposure and HLA in healthy donors. Assay: immunoSEQ multiplex PCR; the TCRdb copy retains only in-frame clones and omits some. This sample's table has 110,000 to 150,000 clones. The sequencing input was PBMCs. The origin of the receptors is a male donor in good health and CMV-seronegative. Each CDR3 is given with its conserved first and last residue. The D gene is left open where the match is weak.

d_gene,j_gene,v_gene,CDR3nt,CDR3aa
TRBD1,TRBJ2-2,TRBV2,TGTGCCGGCCGGGACAGGGGGACCGGGGAGCTGTTTTTT,CAGRDRGTGELFF
TRBD2,TRBJ2-3,TRBV30,TGTGCCTGGAGGACTAGCGGGAGGGGAGATACGCAGTATTTT,CAWRTSGRGDTQYF
-,TRBJ2-1,TRBV2,TGTGCCAGCAGCCTTACGAGCTCCTACAATGAGCAGTTCTTC,CASSLTSSYNEQFF
TRBD1,TRBJ1-1,TRBV13,TGTGCCAGCAGCCATCGGACAGGGGGACTTGGCACTGAAGCTTTCTTT,CASSHRTGGLGTEAFF
TRBD1,TRBJ1-3,TRBV11-2,TGTGCCAGCAGCTCATTCCCCGACAGGGTCGGAAACACCATATATTTT,CASSSFPDRVGNTIYF
-,TRBJ1-4,TRBV7-6,TGTGCCAGCAGCTTAGTCTCAGGGGAGGGAAAACTGTTTTTT,CASSLVSGEGKLFF
-,TRBJ1-2,TRBV28,TGTGCCAGCAGGGCTAGACCTGGGTCTTATGGCTACACCTTC,CASRARPGSYGYTF
TRBD2,TRBJ2-1,TRBV6-4,TGTGCCAGCAGTGACTCGACTAGCGGGAGAGAGTTCTTC,CASSDSTSGREFF
-,TRBJ2-1,TRBV27,TGTGCCAGCAGTTCCCCACTCTTGAATGAGCAGTTCTTC,CASSSPLLNEQFF
-,TRBJ2-3,TRBV30,TGTGCCTGGGTCAGGACTGGGAATACGCAGTATTTT,CAWVRTGNTQYF
TRBD1,TRBJ1-1,TRBV25-1,TGTGCCAGCAGTGAGTCGGGACAGGGGATCACTGAAGCTTTCTTT,CASSESGQGITEAFF
-,TRBJ2-3,TRBV29-1,TGCAGCGTTGGGGCCACAGGAGTCGGCACAGATACGCAGTATTTT,CSVGATGVGTDTQYF
-,TRBJ1-1,TRBV27,TGTGCCAGCAGTTTAAGTAGGGGTTTGGGCACTGAAGCTTTCTTT,CASSLSRGLGTEAFF
TRBD2,TRBJ2-7,TRBV6-5,TGTGCCAGCAAGAGGGCTAGCGGCTACGAGCAGTACTTC,CASKRASGYEQYF
-,TRBJ1-1,TRBV19,TGTGCCAGTAGTGTCCTAGGGAACACTGAAGCTTTCTTT,CASSVLGNTEAFF
-,TRBJ1-1,TRBV6-5,TGTGCCAGCAGGCGGGGTACTGAAGCTTTCTTT,CASRRGTEAFF
-,TRBJ2-1,TRBV6-5,TGTGCCAGCAGTTACCCGGGGAATGAGCAGTTCTTC,CASSYPGNEQFF
-,TRBJ1-3,TRBV19,TGTGCCAGTAGTAGGAGGGTGAGCTCTGGAAACACCATATATTTT,CASSRRVSSGNTIYF
-,TRBJ2-1,TRBV27,-,CASSSWDFGNEQFF
-,TRBJ1-5,TRBV2,TGTGCCAGCAAAACGACTGATTACAATCAGCCCCAGCATTTT,CASKTTDYNQPQHF
TRBD2,TRBJ2-7,TRBV5-1,TGCGCCAGCAGCTTCCTAGCGGGAGGGCCTTCGGGCGCCTACGAGCAGTACTTC,CASSFLAGGPSGAYEQYF
TRBD2,TRBJ2-5,TRBV19,TGTGCCAGTAGTACCGGGGGGAGAGAGACCCAGTACTTC,CASSTGGRETQYF
TRBD1,TRBJ1-1,TRBV12-5,TGTGCTAGTGGTTTGGCTTCGGGACAGGGGGCATTTGACACTGAAGCTTTCTTT,CASGLASGQGAFDTEAFF
-,TRBJ1-1,TRBV29-1,TGCAGCGCTGACACTGAAGCTTTCTTT,CSADTEAFF
TRBD2,TRBJ2-3,TRBV6-5,TGTGCCAGCAGTCTGGGACTAGCGGACACAGATACGCAGTATTTT,CASSLGLADTDTQYF
-,TRBJ1-2,TRBV4-3,TGCGCCAGCAGCCAAGATAGGTTAGAACAGGGACATGGCTACACCTTC,CASSQDRLEQGHGYTF
-,TRBJ2-2,TRBV25-1,TGTGCCAGCAGTCCTTACAGGGACACCGGGGAGCTGTTTTTT,CASSPYRDTGELFF
TRBD2,TRBJ2-2,TRBV19,TGTGCCAGTAGTATAGTGGGGAGGGCCGGGGAGCTGTTTTTT,CASSIVGRAGELFF
-,TRBJ1-5,TRBV6-6,TGTGCCAGCAGTCTAGAACTCCCGCCCCAGCATTTT,CASSLELPPQHF
TRBD2,TRBJ2-5,TRBV29-1,TGCAGCGTTGGGACTAGGGAAGAGACCCAGTACTTC,CSVGTREETQYF
TRBD1,TRBJ1-1,TRBV6-1,TGTGCCAGCAGCCGGGACAGTGGGGCGAACACTGAAGCTTTCTTT,CASSRDSGANTEAFF
TRBD2,TRBJ2-1,TRBV6-5,TGTGCCAGCAGCCTTGGCGGGGGTCCTTACAATGAGCAGTTCTTC,CASSLGGGPYNEQFF
-,TRBJ1-1,TRBV18,TGTGCCAGCTCAAGGGAGGATGGCACTGAAGCTTTCTTT,CASSREDGTEAFF
-,TRBJ2-7,TRBV20-1,TGCAGTGCTAGGCGGACAGACGAGCAGTACTTC,CSARRTDEQYF
TRBD1,TRBJ1-2,TRBV18,TGTGCCAGCTCCCAAAATTTCCGGGGACAGGGAAGAGTTGCGGGCTACACCTTC,CASSQNFRGQGRVAGYTF
-,TRBJ1-5,TRBV19,TGTGCCAGTACCCCTCTTGCCCGGGGGTGGCAGCCCCAGCATTTT,CASTPLARGWQPQHF
-,TRBJ1-4,TRBV14,TGTGCCAGCAGCCTCAGGGGTCCAACTAATGAAAAACTGTTTTTT,CASSLRGPTNEKLFF
-,TRBJ1-5,TRBV10-1,TGCGCCAGCAGTGAGAATCTTCTCCAGCCCCAGCATTTT,CASSENLLQPQHF
TRBD1,TRBJ1-1,TRBV10-1,TGCGCCAGCAGTGGACAGGGAGAAGCTTTCTTT,CASSGQGEAFF
-,TRBJ2-7,TRBV6-5,TGTGCCAGCAGTCTGTCATCTAGCGTACCCTACGAGCAGTACTTC,CASSLSSSVPYEQYF
-,TRBJ2-7,TRBV30,TGTGCCTGGAGTGTCGGGTTTACCTACGAGCAGTACTTC,CAWSVGFTYEQYF
TRBD1,TRBJ1-5,TRBV7-4,TGTGCCAGCAGCTCCTTTAGCCCCGACAGGGCGATGGGTAAGCCCCAGCATTTT,CASSSFSPDRAMGKPQHF
-,TRBJ2-1,TRBV9,TGTGCCAGCAGCGTGGGGACTGCCCCCCTGGGTGAGCAGTTCTTC,CASSVGTAPLGEQFF
TRBD1,TRBJ1-2,TRBV5-4,TGTGCCAGCAGCTTCAAAAATCGGGACAGCCCTAACTATGGCTACACCTTC,CASSFKNRDSPNYGYTF
TRBD1,TRBJ1-1,TRBV5-1,TGCGCCAGCTCAAGGGACAGCACTGAAGCTTTCTTT,CASSRDSTEAFF
TRBD1,TRBJ2-1,TRBV19,TGTGCCAGTAGTCCGGACAGGGTTTGGCGGAATGAGCAGTTCTTC,CASSPDRVWRNEQFF
-,TRBJ2-5,TRBV4-1,TGCGCCAGCAGCCAAGATCTTAGGGGAGAGACCCAGTACTTC,CASSQDLRGETQYF
TRBD2,TRBJ2-5,TRBV27,TGTGCCAGCAGTATCGGGACTAGCGGGAGAGGGGACCAGTACTTC,CASSIGTSGRGDQYF
-,TRBJ2-7,TRBV7-9,TGTGCCAGCAGCCCGAGTGAGTTCTACGAGCAGTACTTC,CASSPSEFYEQYF